This TCR beta chain originates from a study of patients with pleural tuberculosis. At least ten counts were recorded for this clonotype. TCRdb fed the reads into MiXCR, producing one record per CDR3 protein. The repertoire holds around 50,000 distinct CDR3 sequences, with about 7.9% as singletons. The CDR3 has 16 amino acids. Deletions cut 2 bases from V and 7 bases from J, with 18 bases between. Germline V lookup: CDR1 MNHNS, CDR2 SASEGT. The receptor's source is a human donor with pleural tuberculosis. The chain couples TRBV6-1 to TRBJ2-1, with D unresolved. In DNA form, the CDR3 reads TGTGCCAGCAGTGAAAAAGACTCCCCGCCTTCTAATGAGCAGTTCTTC. Its protein product is CASSEKDSPPSNEQFF.